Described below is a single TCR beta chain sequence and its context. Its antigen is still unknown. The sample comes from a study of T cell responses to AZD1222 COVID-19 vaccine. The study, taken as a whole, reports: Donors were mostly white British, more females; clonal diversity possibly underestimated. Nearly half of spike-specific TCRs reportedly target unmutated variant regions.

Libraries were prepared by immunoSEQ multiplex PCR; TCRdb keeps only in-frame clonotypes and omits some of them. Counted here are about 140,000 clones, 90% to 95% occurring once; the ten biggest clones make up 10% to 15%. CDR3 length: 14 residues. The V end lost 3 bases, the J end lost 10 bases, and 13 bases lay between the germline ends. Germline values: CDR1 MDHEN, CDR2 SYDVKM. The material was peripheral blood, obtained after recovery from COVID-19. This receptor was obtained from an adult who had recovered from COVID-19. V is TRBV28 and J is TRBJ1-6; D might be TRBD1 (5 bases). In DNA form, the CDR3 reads TGTGCCAGCAGTTTGAGGCAGGGCAGGTCACCCCTCCACTTT. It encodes CASSLRQGRSPLHF.